The 7 T cell receptor beta chains below all came from one sample that was sequenced in a study of blood T cell repertoires in COVID-19. The repertoire was sequenced with immunoSEQ multiplex PCR; TCRdb's copy has only in-frame clones and lacks some. Of over 100,000 clones in the sample, 88% were seen once. The sample consisted of peripheral blood. The receptors derive from a man aged 45-65 years with acute or convalescent COVID-19.

This chain joins TRBV27 and TRBJ2-5; possible D gene TRBD2, 6 bases. Germline loops: CDR1 MNHEY, CDR2 SMNVEV (reference sequence). Trimming pared 2 bases from V and 4 bases from J, leaving 11 bases between. CDR3 length: 14 amino acids. CDR3: CASSLSGRGETQYF. The CDR3 DNA sequence: TGTGCCAGCAGTTTAAGCGGGCGAGGAGAGACCCAGTACTTC.

This chain connects TRBV27 to TRBJ2-1; 7 positions match TRBD1. This CDR3 is 15 amino acids long. Per the germline V gene, CDR1 is MNHEY and CDR2 is SMNVEV (reference sequence). J lost 5 bases, V lost 2 bases, and 6 bases had no gene match. The CDR3 DNA sequence: TGTGCCAGCAGTTTAGACAGGGTTGGGAACAATGAGCAGTTCTTC. This encodes CASSLDRVGNNEQFF.

J is TRBJ1-4 and V is TRBV28; 7 bases map to TRBD1. The CDR3 is made up of 15 amino acids. V lost 5 bases to trimming and J lost 7 bases; unmatched junction nucleotides: 10. The germline V gene encodes CDR1 MDHEN and CDR2 SYDVKM. DNA of the CDR3: TGTGCCAGCAGTCTCACAGGGGTTTGGACTGAAAAACTGTTTTTT. This sequence encodes CASSLTGVWTEKLFF.

The V and J genes are TRBV28 and TRBJ2-3; perhaps TRBD2 as D (7 bases). CDR1 MDHEN and CDR2 SYDVKM come from the germline V gene. The CDR3 has 18 amino acids. V was pared by 0 bases and J by 2 bases, with 18 bases between. Here the CDR3 DNA reads TGTGCCAGCAGTTTATGGGGAGGAGGGAGGGGGGACACAGATACGCAGTATTTT. Its protein is CASSLWGGGRGDTDTQYF.

The CDR3 loop reads CARSLKPLKYGYTF. The DNA for the CDR3 is TGTGCCAGAAGCTTGAAGCCGCTCAAGTATGGCTACACCTTC. The chain recombines TRBV5-3 with TRBJ1-2; D ambiguous. TRBV5-3 falls under the ORF class, with uncertain function. Trimming left V 1 base short and J 5 bases short, with 12 bases between. The CDR3 has 14 residues.

V is TRBV14 and J is TRBJ1-4, with D maybe TRBD1 (6 bases). CDR3 length: 19 residues. Germline values: CDR1 SGHDN, CDR2 FVKESK. Trimming took off 4 bases at V and 4 bases at J, with 25 bases between the two ends. Written as DNA, the CDR3 is TGTGCCAGCAGCCGCACAAGAGGAGTGGACAGACTGTATAATGAAAAACTGTTTTTT. As protein: CASSRTRGVDRLYNEKLFF.

This chain connects TRBV29-1 to TRBJ1-2; unclear D gene. CDR3 length equals 11 residues. The V end lost 4 bases, the J end lost 5 bases, and 8 bases lay between the germline ends. Germline CDR1 SQVTM, CDR2 ANQGSEA. In DNA form, the CDR3 reads TGCAGCGTTGGGGGAGGGTATGGCTACACCTTC. This encodes CSVGGGYGYTF.